A single sample is the source of the 7 T cell receptor beta chains below, sequenced in a study of T cells after yellow fever vaccination. TCRdb reprocessed the 5' RACE reads via MiXCR and lists one record per CDR3 protein. This table has about 400,000 distinct CDR3 sequences, about 6.2% appearing once. The specimen was PBMCs, collected 5 days after the yellow fever booster vaccination. The source of these receptors is a man aged 25 to 45 who received the YFV17D yellow fever vaccine.

This clonotype was counted at least ten times. The genes are TRBV15 and TRBJ2-7, with D perhaps matching TRBD1 (5 bases). V lost 4 bases and J lost 7, with 11 bases in between. The length of the CDR3 is 12 residues. Per the germline V gene, CDR1 is LNHNV and CDR2 is YYDKDF (reference sequence). The CDR3 protein is CATSTGSREQYF. The CDR3 DNA is TGTGCCACCAGCACAGGGTCGAGGGAGCAGTACTTC.

This clonotype was recorded at least ten times. The gene calls are TRBV5-1 and TRBJ2-1; TRBD2 aligns across 11 bases. There are 15 residues in the CDR3. Unmatched junction bases numbered 6, after V lost 5 bases and J lost 5 bases. Germline assignment: CDR1 SGHRS and CDR2 YFSETQ. The CDR3 protein is CASRRTSGRNNEQFF. CDR3 in DNA: TGCGCCAGCAGGCGAACTAGCGGGAGAAACAATGAGCAGTTCTTC.

This clonotype was seen a few times. This chain uses TRBV3-1 with TRBJ2-7; D perhaps matches TRBD2 (8 bases). The CDR3 length is 17 residues. CDR1 is LGHDT, CDR2 YNNKEL, per germline (reference sequence). V was shortened by 0 bases and J by 3 bases, with 18 bases between the two germline ends. The CDR3 sequence is CASSQDNGRGRNYEQYF. Here the CDR3 DNA reads TGTGCCAGCAGCCAAGATAACGGGAGGGGGCGAAACTACGAGCAGTACTTC.

The chain is built from TRBV20-1 and TRBJ2-7; D perhaps matches TRBD1 (6 bases). Germline CDR1 DFQATT, CDR2 SNEGSKA (reference sequence). The V gene lost 5 bases and the J gene lost 2 bases, with 16 bases spanning the gap. The CDR3 runs 14 residues. The CDR3 here is CSAPTTGTTYEQYF. The DNA of the CDR3 is TGCAGTGCTCCAACCACAGGGACGACCTACGAGCAGTACTTC.

There are many counts of this clonotype. The chain is built from TRBV5-4 and TRBJ2-1, with TRBD2 identical over 8 bases. The CDR3 spans 15 residues. Losses at the gene ends were 3 bases for V and 7 bases for J; bases not matched to a gene: 9. Per germline, CDR1 SGHNT and CDR2 YYREEE (reference sequence). In DNA form, the CDR3 reads TGTGCCAGCAGCTCGATTAGCGGGGACGGGAATGAGCAGTTCTTC. Its translation is CASSSISGDGNEQFF.

This clonotype came up a few times. The chain has TRBV30 and TRBJ2-7; D remains ambiguous. The germline gives CDR1 GTSNPN, CDR2 SVGIG (reference sequence). V shed 2 bases and J shed 2 bases, with 13 bases lying between them. CDR3 size: 14 residues. The CDR3 bases are TGTGCCTGGAGTAGAAGACCTGGGACCTACGAGCAGTACTTC. Its translation is CAWSRRPGTYEQYF.

This sequence joins TRBV7-2 and TRBJ2-1, with no clear D. The CDR3 loop spans 17 amino acids. Deletions cut 1 base from V and 2 bases from J, with 15 bases between. Germline V lookup: CDR1 SGHTA, CDR2 FQGNSA. In DNA form, the CDR3 reads TGTGCCAGCAGCTTAGGCCGTGGGCTAATCACCTACAATGAGCAGTTCTTC. It is translated as CASSLGRGLITYNEQFF.